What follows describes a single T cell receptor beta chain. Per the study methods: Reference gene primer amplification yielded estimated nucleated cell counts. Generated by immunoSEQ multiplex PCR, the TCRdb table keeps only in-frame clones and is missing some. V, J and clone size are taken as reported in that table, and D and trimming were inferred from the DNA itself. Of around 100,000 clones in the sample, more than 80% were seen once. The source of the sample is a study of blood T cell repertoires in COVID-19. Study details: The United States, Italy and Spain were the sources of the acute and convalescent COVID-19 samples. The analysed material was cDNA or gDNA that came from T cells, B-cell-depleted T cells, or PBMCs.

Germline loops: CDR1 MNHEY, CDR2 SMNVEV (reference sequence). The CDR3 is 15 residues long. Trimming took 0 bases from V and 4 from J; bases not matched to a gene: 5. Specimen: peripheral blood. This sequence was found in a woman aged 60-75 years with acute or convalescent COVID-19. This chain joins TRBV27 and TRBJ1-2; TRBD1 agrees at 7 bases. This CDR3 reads CASSLSLTGFYGYTF. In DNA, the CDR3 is TGTGCCAGCAGTTTATCCCTGACAGGGTTCTATGGCTACACCTTC.